The clone carrying this T cell receptor (beta chain) has ten or more counts. As yet, its antigen is unknown. An end of the junction does not agree with germline; a read error may underlie this. CDR1 and CDR2 (germline): LNHDA, SQIVND (reference sequence). The CDR3 runs 11 residues. Diagnosis rested on symptoms, serum thyroxine and TRAb, thyroid ultrasound, and orbital computed tomography. This entry comes from a study of T cells in Graves' hyperthyroidism and ophthalmopathy. Overall study results and limits: Blood also contained most expanded thyroid clonotypes above 0.001. Stable hyperthyroidism was separated from ophthalmopathy by a model based on 13 V-J features.

It was RNA transcripts that yielded the amplified TCR beta CDR3 regions. With the HTBI primer set, the TCR CDR3 went through a first round of RT-PCR. TCRdb reprocessed the multiplex PCR reads via MiXCR and lists one record per CDR3 protein. In the table there are about 570,000 distinct CDR3 sequences, around 46% of which are singletons. The specimen sequenced was peripheral blood or thyroid tissue (not recorded which). This sequence joins TRBV19 and TRBJ1-3; D ambiguous. The receptor's source is an adult woman with Graves' disease, either hyperthyroidism or ophthalmopathy (not recorded which). CDR3 protein: CASSSDSWRDF. Here the CDR3 DNA reads TGTGCCAGTAGTTCGGACTCCTGGAGGGATTTT.